The present T cell receptor (beta chain) was sequenced within a study of T cells expressing NK-cell markers. Study outcomes and limitations: The HCMV specificity of the expanded NKG2C+ T cell clones stayed unresolved. Leadership of the CD3+CD56-NKG2C+ fraction also belonged to these clonotypes in a handful of donors. Of the CD8+ T cells in six or seven donors, about 1.0-7.0% belonged to dominant NKG2C+ clonotypes.

Worth noting for this clonotype: Its antigen is not known.

Beta-chain TCR cDNA was generated via 5'RACE template switching with UMIs. TCRdb reprocessed the 5' RACE reads; each CDR3 protein has one entry and no DNA is given. The table lists more than 400,000 distinct CDR3 sequences. The germline gives CDR1 LGHNA, CDR2 YSLEER. This CDR3 is built from 17 residues. What was sequenced was blood T cells: a sorted CD56 or NKG2C T cell subset, CD4+ or CD8+ T cells, or bulk PBMC T cells (not recorded which). The chain carries TRBV4-3 and TRBJ2-3; TCRdb gives TRBD2 as the D gene, but with no DNA this cannot be confirmed. The clonotype originates from a woman aged 18 to 75 in good health. Here the CDR3 reads CASSQIALGGAADTQYF.